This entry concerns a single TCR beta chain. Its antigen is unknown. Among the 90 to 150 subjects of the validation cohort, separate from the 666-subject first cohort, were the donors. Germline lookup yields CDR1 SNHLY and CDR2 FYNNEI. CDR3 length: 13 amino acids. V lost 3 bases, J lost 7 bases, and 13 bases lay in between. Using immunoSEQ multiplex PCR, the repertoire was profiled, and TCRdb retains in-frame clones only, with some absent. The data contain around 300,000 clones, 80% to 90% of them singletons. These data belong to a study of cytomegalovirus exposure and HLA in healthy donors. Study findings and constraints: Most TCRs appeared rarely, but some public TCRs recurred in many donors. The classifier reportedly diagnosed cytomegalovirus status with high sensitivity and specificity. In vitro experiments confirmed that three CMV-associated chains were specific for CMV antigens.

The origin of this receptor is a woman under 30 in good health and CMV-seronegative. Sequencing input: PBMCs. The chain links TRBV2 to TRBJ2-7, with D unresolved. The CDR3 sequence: CASSDWQAGEQYF. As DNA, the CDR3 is TGTGCCAGCAGTGACTGGCAGGCTGGAGAGCAGTACTTC. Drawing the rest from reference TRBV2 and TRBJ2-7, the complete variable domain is EPEVTQTPSHQVTQMGQEVILRCVPISNHLYFYWYRQILGQKVEFLVSFYNNEISEKSEIFDDQFSVERPDGSNFTLKIRSTKLEDSAMYFCASSDWQAGEQYFGPGTRLTVT.